Detailed here is one T cell receptor beta chain. This clonotype showed up just a few times. Its specific antigen is unknown. Nothing much larger sits one base from this clone, and base qualities are not available. Sequenced using an Illumina HiSeq 2500. Quantitative 5'-RACE with molecular barcodes was the method used to prepare the TCR beta libraries. The authors' pipeline ran thus. A new computational method, built on a probabilistic model of VDJ rearrangement, was used to identify disease-linked TCR variants. TCRdb itself trimmed the public reads at Q25 with fastp, ran MiXCR and retained productive beta chains. Every distinct CDR3 protein forms one entry, paired with its most common genes and DNA. TCRdb, rather than the study authors, made the V and J calls. This sample comprises tens of thousands of distinct CDR3 sequences, just under 9% of them detected only once. The top ten constitute over 25% of the sample.

From the germline V gene (reference sequence), CDR1 is GTSNPN and CDR2 is SVGIG. The CDR3 goes from the cysteine to the phenylalanine over 15 residues. Only CDR3 DNA is held: 45 bases, read in frame from base 1. The trim is 4 bases for V and 2 bases for J, with a gap of 18 bases between the germline ends. The source of the sample is a study of CD8 T cells in ankylosing spondylitis (dated by TCRdb to 2015 to 2018). About the investigation overall: T cell receptor beta repertoires were profiled in healthy donors and ankylosing spondylitis patients so that disease-linked TCR variants could be found. In total, the full study cohort was made up of about 110 healthy donors and approximately 24 ankylosing spondylitis patients. Samples of peripheral blood were taken, and for ankylosing spondylitis patients, synovial fluid was collected as well. The paper as a whole reports these results and caveats: According to the report, matched synovial fluid samples from ankylosing spondylitis patients were significantly enriched for the disease-linked clones. The disease-linked clones showed a CD8+ phenotype and occurred at relatively low frequencies in peripheral blood. Blood from ankylosing spondylitis patients appeared to be characterized by a TCR beta motif composed of eight or nine highly homologous amino acid variants. Some motif variants were previously reported in synovial fluid and blood of reactive arthritis patients, suggesting common disease-initiation mechanisms.

The sequence joins TRBV30 to TRBJ2-7; the D gene is possibly TRBD2, with 6 bases matching. Sequenced input: blood, either unsorted or a sorted T cell fraction (not recorded which). The receptor was derived from a male donor with ankylosing spondylitis. The nucleotide sequence reads as follows: TGTGCCTGGAAATACGACGGGAGTAACCCCTACGAGCAGTACTTC. Its protein is CAWKYDGSNPYEQYF.